A single sample is the source of the 23 T cell receptor beta chains below, sequenced in a study of PD-L1 blockade in urothelial cancer. The protocol was immunoSEQ multiplex PCR, while the TCRdb copy is restricted to in-frame clones and leaves out a portion. The data hold tens of thousands of clones, with 65% to 85% observed a single time. As to time point: peripheral blood 6 weeks after treatment start. The sequenced sample was PBMCs, obtained around atezolizumab (anti-PD-L1) treatment. The receptors were gathered from a man between 65 and 85 years old with urothelial cancer.

This clone was seen a few times. J is TRBJ1-1 and V is TRBV19, with 9 bases that match TRBD1. Germline V gives CDR1 LNHDA, CDR2 SQIVND (reference sequence). The CDR3 consists of 14 residues. V gave up 6 bases and J gave up 0 bases; unmatched junction bases: 2. DNA for the CDR3: TGTGCCAGTAGGAGACAGGGGGTGAACACTGAAGCTTTCTTT. Translation: CASRRQGVNTEAFF.

V gene TRBV30 combines with J gene TRBJ2-2; 8 nucleotides align to TRBD2. The length of the CDR3 is 14 residues. The J segment lost 7 bases and the V segment lost 4 bases, leaving 8 bases of the junction unmatched. Germline CDR1 and CDR2: GTSNPN and SVGIG (reference sequence). The CDR3 nucleotides read TGTGCCTGGATCCAGCGGGAGCGGGGCGGGGAGCTGTTTTTT. Translating it yields CAWIQRERGGELFF.

J is TRBJ1-1 and V is TRBV28, with 8 bases that match TRBD1. This CDR3 contains 14 residues. The germline V gene encodes CDR1 MDHEN and CDR2 SYDVKM. The junction had 4 bases not matched to a gene; V was cut back by 6 bases and J by 1 base. CDR3 region: CASRGDRQNTEAFF. Written as DNA, the CDR3 is TGTGCCAGCAGGGGGGACAGGCAGAACACTGAAGCTTTCTTT. Filled out from reference TRBV28 and TRBJ1-1, the complete variable domain reads DVKVTQSSRYLVKRTGEKVFLECVQDMDHENMFWYRQDPGLGLRLIYFSYDVKMKEKGDIPEGYSVSREKKERFSLILESASTNQTSMYLCASRGDRQNTEAFFGQGTRLTVV.

This chain uses TRBV10-2 with TRBJ2-2, with D maybe TRBD2 (6 bases). CDR3 length: 19 residues. CDR1 and CDR2 from the germline V gene are WSHSY and SAAADI. Trimming removed 0 bases from V and 2 bases from J, with 19 bases in between. The CDR3 spells CASSESPLAGWINTGELFF. The CDR3 region has the DNA TGCGCCAGCAGTGAGTCGCCACTAGCAGGGTGGATAAACACCGGGGAGCTGTTTTTT.

V usage is TRBV15 and J usage is TRBJ2-1; D call uncertain. The V end lost 0 bases, the J end lost 0 bases, and 9 bases lay between the germline ends. There are 16 residues in the CDR3. CDR1 and CDR2 from the germline V gene are LNHNV and YYDKDF (reference sequence). The CDR3 bases are TGTGCCACCAGCAGAGAACGCCCGGGCTCCTACAATGAGCAGTTCTTC. It encodes CATSRERPGSYNEQFF.

J is TRBJ2-1 and V is TRBV6-5; 7 bases are a match to TRBD1. J lost 2 bases, V lost 3 bases, and 4 bases had no gene match. Germline-derived CDR1 and CDR2 are MNHEY and SVGAGI. This CDR3 contains 15 residues. Here the CDR3 reads CASSYDRAAYNEQFF. CDR3 sequence (DNA): TGTGCCAGCAGTTATGACAGGGCTGCCTACAATGAGCAGTTCTTC.

This chain links TRBV7-8 with TRBJ1-1; the D gene is possibly TRBD1 (5 bases). Germline loops: CDR1 SGHVS, CDR2 FQNEAQ. This CDR3 has 13 amino acids. V was cut by 5 bases and J by 8 bases, with 15 bases left in between. The CDR3 spells CASSLGAGREAFF. The CDR3 DNA reads as TGTGCCAGCAGCCTAGGGGCAGGGAGGGAAGCTTTCTTT.

This chain uses TRBV27 with TRBJ2-5, with D tentatively TRBD2 (5 bases). The CDR3 is made up of 13 amino acids. CDR1 is MNHEY, CDR2 SMNVEV, per germline (reference sequence). V lost 6 bases and J 4 bases, leaving 12 bases between the germline ends. For the CDR3, the DNA is TGTGCCAGCAGCCCGAGAGGGTTAGAGACCCAGTACTTC. It translates to CASSPRGLETQYF.

This rearrangement joins TRBV19 to TRBJ1-2, with D tentatively TRBD1 (5 bases). V was trimmed by 3 bases and J by 2 bases, leaving 10 bases between them. Germline V gene data show CDR1 as LNHDA and CDR2 as SQIVND (reference sequence). The CDR3 is 14 amino acids. CDR3 residues: CASSIAGENYGYTF. CDR3 coding DNA: TGTGCCAGTAGTATTGCGGGGGAGAACTATGGCTACACCTTC.

The gene calls are TRBV7-9 and TRBJ1-2; 9 bases match TRBD1. CDR3 length: 17 residues. Trimming removed 4 bases from V and 8 bases from J; junction bases left unmatched: 17. Germline V CDR1 and CDR2: SEHNR, FQNEAQ (reference sequence). The DNA of the CDR3 is TGTGCCAGCAGCTCGCTCCCCCGGGACAGGGTCGACTGGGGCTACACCTTC. Its translation is CASSSLPRDRVDWGYTF.

The chain is built from TRBV27 and TRBJ2-1; perhaps TRBD2 as D (6 bases). The CDR3 has 13 amino acids. Germline V CDR1 and CDR2: MNHEY, SMNVEV (reference sequence). Trimming pared 5 bases from V and 9 bases from J, leaving 14 bases between. The CDR3 is CASSVGLWGEQFF. CDR3 nucleotides: TGTGCCAGCAGTGTGGGACTCTGGGGTGAGCAGTTCTTC.

This rearrangement joins TRBV30 to TRBJ2-3; the match to TRBD1 covers 9 bases. After removal of 1 base from V and 1 base from J, the junction contained 3 bases not matched to a gene. From germline, CDR1 is GTSNPN and CDR2 SVGIG (reference sequence). The CDR3 spans 15 residues. The CDR3 is CAWSGGDRGTDTQYF. CDR3 in DNA: TGTGCCTGGAGTGGAGGGGACAGGGGCACAGATACGCAGTATTTT. Variable domain in full (rest from reference TRBV30 and TRBJ2-3): SQTIHQWPATLVQPVGSPLSLECTVEGTSNPNLYWYRQAAGRGLQLLFYSVGIGQISSEVPQNLSASRPQDRQFILSSKKLLLSDSGFYLCAWSGGDRGTDTQYFGPGTRLTVL.

The genes are TRBV19 and TRBJ1-1; maybe TRBD1 (5 bases). With 5 bases removed from V and 0 bases from J, the gap between germline ends came to 16 bases. The CDR3 consists of 16 residues. Germline CDR1 is LNHDA and CDR2 is SQIVND (reference sequence). CDR3 sequence (DNA): TGTGCCAGTAGTTCCGGGGGGAAGGGGTTGAACACTGAAGCTTTCTTT. Protein product: CASSSGGKGLNTEAFF.

This chain joins TRBV5-4 and TRBJ2-1; TRBD1 is a possible D gene (7 bases). CDR3 length equals 15 residues. Trimming shortened V by 3 bases and J by 2 bases, and 12 bases separated the two germline ends. Per the germline V gene, CDR1 is SGHNT and CDR2 is YYREEE (reference sequence). The CDR3 is CASSWGDSPYNEQFF. The CDR3 DNA is TGTGCCAGCAGCTGGGGGGACAGCCCCTACAATGAGCAGTTCTTC.

This clone has only one observation. V and J are TRBV7-8 and TRBJ2-5; TRBD1 aligns across 7 bases. The J segment lost 4 bases and the V segment lost 7 bases, leaving 9 bases of the junction unmatched. Germline V lookup: CDR1 SGHVS, CDR2 FQNEAQ. This CDR3 region has 14 residues. The CDR3 nucleotides read TGTGCCAGCACCCTGGGGCAGGGGGTAGAGACCCAGTACTTC. Its protein is CASTLGQGVETQYF.

The V call is TRBV18, the J call TRBJ1-1, with 8 bases fitting TRBD1. Trimming cost V 2 bases and J 5 bases; bases outside gene matches: 10. Germline V lookup: CDR1 KGHSH, CDR2 LQKENI. This CDR3 is 16 amino acids long. In DNA form, the CDR3 reads TGTGCCAGCTCACCAGCAGGGGGCGATGCGTGGACTGAAGCTTTCTTT. Protein product: CASSPAGGDAWTEAFF.

The DNA for the CDR3 is TGTGCCAGCAGTAGGGGAACCTCTGGAAACACCATATATTTT. Translating it yields CASSRGTSGNTIYF. This rearrangement joins TRBV6-5 to TRBJ1-3; a possible D gene is TRBD1 (5 bases). V was clipped by 5 bases and J by 0 bases, with 8 bases between them. There are 14 residues in the CDR3. Germline-derived CDR1 and CDR2 are MNHEY and SVGAGI.

The chain has TRBV7-9 and TRBJ2-7; 10 bases line up with TRBD1. The J segment lost 6 bases and the V segment lost 3 bases, leaving 5 bases of the junction unmatched. The CDR3 covers 14 residues. The germline CDR1 and CDR2 sequences are SEHNR and FQNEAQ (reference sequence). This CDR3 reads CASSLADRGLEQYF. CDR3 bases: TGTGCCAGCAGCTTGGCTGACAGGGGGCTCGAGCAGTACTTC.

This clone was counted a few times. The chain recombines TRBV28 with TRBJ1-2; D gene uncertain. Trimming stripped 8 bases from V and 3 bases from J, with 13 bases between. The CDR3 has 13 residues. Germline lookup yields CDR1 MDHEN and CDR2 SYDVKM. This chain's CDR3 is CASGAGIDYGYTF. The CDR3 DNA follows: TGTGCCAGCGGAGCGGGGATAGACTATGGCTACACCTTC.

The chain couples TRBV4-1 to TRBJ1-1; maybe TRBD1 (5 bases). Looked up from germline, CDR1 is MGHRA and CDR2 is YSYEKL. The length of the CDR3 is 13 residues. V was clipped by 2 bases and J by 4 bases, with 8 bases between them. In DNA form, the CDR3 reads TGCGCCAGCAGCCAACAGGGAACCACTGAAGCTTTCTTT. Protein: CASSQQGTTEAFF.

The table lists this clone with a count of one. V and J are TRBV5-1 and TRBJ1-3; 10 bases map to TRBD1. Losses at the gene ends were 4 bases for V and 2 bases for J; bases not matched to a gene: 6. Per germline, CDR1 SGHRS and CDR2 YFSETQ. The CDR3 contains 16 residues. CDR3 sequence (DNA): TGCGCCAGCAGCCCCGGGACAGGGGACGCTGGAAACACCATATATTTT. It yields the protein CASSPGTGDAGNTIYF. Full variable domain (remainder filled in from reference TRBV5-1 and TRBJ1-3): KAGVTQTPRYLIKTRGQQVTLSCSPISGHRSVSWYQQTPGQGLQFLFEYFSETQRNKGNFPGRFSGRQFSNSRSEMNVSTLELGDSALYLCASSPGTGDAGNTIYFGEGSWLTVV.

The rearrangement links TRBV10-1 to TRBJ2-1; possibly TRBD2 for D (5 bases). This CDR3 spans 15 amino acids. Germline lookup yields CDR1 WNHNN and CDR2 SYGVQD (reference sequence). Trimming took off 3 bases at V and 5 bases at J, with 14 bases between the two ends. The CDR3 loop reads CASSDGSGDNNEQFF. CDR3 DNA: TGCGCCAGCAGTGATGGCAGCGGAGATAACAATGAGCAGTTCTTC.

The chain employs TRBV7-9 and TRBJ1-3, with no clear D. V was trimmed by 5 bases and J by 6 bases, leaving 8 bases between them. CDR1 is SEHNR and CDR2 is FQNEAQ in the germline V gene (reference sequence). This CDR3 contains 12 residues. The CDR3: CASSQRLNTIYF. The DNA for the CDR3 is TGTGCCAGCAGCCAGAGGCTAAACACCATATATTTT.